This entry features one T cell receptor beta chain sequence. The sample is drawn from a study of CD4+ T cells in melanoma. Data came from immunoSEQ multiplex PCR; TCRdb stores just in-frame clones and leaves some out. The sample gives 14,000 to 15,000 clones, about 63% of which show up once; about a sixth is in the top ten. The source of this sequence is a human donor with melanoma. Material: cells from a culture (not recorded whether cultured in vitro).

This CDR3 reads CSAETGTGLGAFF. The DNA for the CDR3 is TGCAGCGCCGAAACCGGGACAGGGCTCGGGGCTTTCTTT. The chain links TRBV29-1 to TRBJ1-1; 9 nucleotides line up with TRBD1. The V gene end was trimmed by 7 bases and the J gene end by 11 bases; junction bases not matched to a gene: 14. The V gene's germline CDR1 is SQVTM and CDR2 ANQGSEA. This CDR3 is built from 13 residues. Complete variable domain (other parts from reference TRBV29-1 and TRBJ1-1): SAVISQKPSRDICQRGTSLTIQCQVDSQVTMMFWYRQQPGQSLTLIATANQGSEATYESGFVIDKFPISRPNLTFSTLTVSNMSPEDSSIYLCSAETGTGLGAFFGQGTRLTVV.